The next 32 T cell receptor beta chains were all read from a single sample in a study of technical replicates of blood from several donors. Produced via immunoSEQ multiplex PCR; TCRdb's table is partial and in-frame only. The sample comprises about 100,000 clones, roughly 95% of which are singletons, and about 0.21% rests with the top ten. Sequencing used T cells isolated from PBMCs. These receptors were collected from a human donor in good health.

The gene calls are TRBV6-5 and TRBJ2-3; D is ambiguous. V was trimmed by 6 bases and J by 6 bases, leaving 10 bases between them. Germline CDR1 reads MNHEY; CDR2 reads SVGAGI. The CDR3 loop spans 12 amino acids. The CDR3 loop is CASRSQWDTQYF. CDR3 DNA sequence: TGTGCCAGCAGATCCCAGTGGGATACGCAGTATTTT.

This sequence joins TRBV9 and TRBJ2-3; the D is unclear. The V and J ends lost 0 bases and 0 bases respectively, with 8 bases between them. This CDR3 region has 15 residues. Germline V gene sequence: CDR1 SGDLS, CDR2 YYNGEE. The CDR3 here is CASSVDPGSTDTQYF. CDR3 sequence (DNA): TGTGCCAGCAGCGTAGATCCCGGGAGCACAGATACGCAGTATTTT.

This chain connects TRBV14 to TRBJ2-1, with D maybe TRBD2 (5 bases). Germline-derived CDR1 and CDR2 are SGHDN and FVKESK. The CDR3 has 13 amino acids. Trimming removed 4 bases at V and 10 bases at J, with 14 bases between. As DNA, the CDR3 is TGTGCCAGCAGCCTAGCAAAGGGAGCAGAGCAGTTCTTC. It is translated as CASSLAKGAEQFF.

This sequence joins TRBV10-3 and TRBJ1-3; 7 bases line up with TRBD1. The V and J ends lost 9 bases and 4 bases, in that order; junction bases with no gene match: 15. The CDR3 spans 16 residues. Germline CDR1 reads ENHRY; CDR2 reads SYGVKD. DNA of the CDR3: TGTGCCATTAGACAGGGCGCTGGTGCGTGGGGAAACACCATATATTTT. Residues: CAIRQGAGAWGNTIYF.

The rearrangement uses TRBV10-3 and TRBJ2-1, with 10 bases identical to TRBD2. The germline CDR1 and CDR2 sequences are ENHRY and SYGVKD. This CDR3 comprises 13 residues. V lost 6 bases and J lost 5; bases outside the gene matches: 1. The CDR3 DNA reads as TGTGCCATCAGACTAGCGGGGAACAATGAGCAGTTCTTC. Amino acids: CAIRLAGNNEQFF.

This sequence joins TRBV6-1 and TRBJ1-4; D remains ambiguous. This CDR3 has 15 amino acids. Per germline, CDR1 MNHNS and CDR2 SASEGT. Trimming removed 0 bases from V and 7 bases from J, with 12 bases in between. In DNA form, the CDR3 reads TGTGCCAGCAGTGAAGCGCCGGGGTCTAGTGAAAAACTGTTTTTT. This gives the protein CASSEAPGSSEKLFF.

The chain joins TRBV6-1 to TRBJ2-1, with TRBD2 identical over 11 bases. From germline, CDR1 is MNHNS and CDR2 SASEGT. This CDR3 is 13 amino acids long. The ends lost 8 bases at V and 6 bases at J; junction bases unmatched: 3. The DNA of the CDR3 is TGTGCCAGCGGTCTAGCGGGAGGCAATGAGCAGTTCTTC. Protein: CASGLAGGNEQFF.

The chain employs TRBV27 and TRBJ1-2; maybe TRBD1 (6 bases). V lost 6 bases, J lost 2 bases, and 10 bases lay in between. The CDR3 loop spans 13 amino acids. Germline V CDR1 and CDR2: MNHEY, SMNVEV (reference sequence). The CDR3 DNA is TGTGCCAGCAGGGGTACAGGGAACTATGGCTACACCTTC. Protein product: CASRGTGNYGYTF.

The chain combines TRBV11-3 with TRBJ1-1, with TRBD1 matching 7 bases. Per germline, CDR1 SGHNT and CDR2 YENEEA. The CDR3 contains 14 residues. Unmatched junction bases numbered 7, after V lost 5 bases and J lost 4 bases. CDR3 region: CASSTGTGVTEAFF. The CDR3 DNA reads TGTGCCAGCAGCACAGGAACAGGGGTCACTGAAGCTTTCTTT.

The chain recombines TRBV5-4 with TRBJ2-7, with D hard to call. The V and J ends lost 1 base and 5 bases respectively, with 16 bases between them. The CDR3 spans 15 residues. The germline gives CDR1 SGHNT, CDR2 YYREEE (reference sequence). Here the CDR3 DNA reads TGTGCCAGCAGCTTGTCAACCCTGATTAGCCACGAGCAGTACTTC. Protein: CASSLSTLISHEQYF.

The J gene is TRBJ1-1, the V gene TRBV5-1; D is unclear. The CDR3 extends over 16 amino acids. Deletions cut 2 bases from V and 0 bases from J, with 14 bases between. Germline V gene data show CDR1 as SGHRS and CDR2 as YFSETQ. CDR3 coding DNA: TGCGCCAGCAGCTTTGACGAGGGTTCGATGAACACTGAAGCTTTCTTT. Encoded protein: CASSFDEGSMNTEAFF.

The V call is TRBV7-9, the J call TRBJ2-7, with D perhaps TRBD2 (6 bases). V dropped 5 bases and J dropped 11 bases, with 19 bases sitting between them. The CDR3 totals 13 residues. Germline CDR1 is SEHNR and CDR2 is FQNEAQ (reference sequence). The CDR3 region has the DNA TGTGCCAGCAGCAATACCCCCGCGGGGCCGGAGTACTTC. The encoded protein is CASSNTPAGPEYF. Complete variable domain (other parts from reference TRBV7-9 and TRBJ2-7): DTGVSQNPRHKITKRGQNVTFRCDPISEHNRLYWYRQTLGQGPEFLTYFQNEAQLEKSRLLSDRFSAERPKGSFSTLEIQRTEQGDSAMYLCASSNTPAGPEYFGPGTRLTVT.

Points on this clone: The same CDR3 also results from other DNA sequences found in this sample. The chain links TRBV27 to TRBJ2-1; D not certain. The germline V gene has CDR1 MNHEY and CDR2 SMNVEV (reference sequence). V lost 3 bases and J 3 bases, leaving 6 bases between the germline ends. The CDR3 contains 13 residues. CDR3 bases: TGTGCCAGCAGTTTGTCTAGCTACAATGAGCAGTTCTTC. This codes for CASSLSSYNEQFF.

The chain combines TRBV4-2 with TRBJ2-1, with 10 nucleotides matching TRBD2. Germline V gives CDR1 LGHNA, CDR2 YNFKEQ. This CDR3 is built from 19 residues. J was trimmed by 9 bases and V by 1 base; bases with no gene match: 18. The chain's CDR3 is CASSQGLLAGSTKVLEQFF. DNA for the CDR3: TGTGCCAGCAGCCAAGGGCTACTAGCGGGAAGTACTAAGGTACTTGAGCAGTTCTTC.

V gene TRBV27 combines with J gene TRBJ2-2, with D perhaps TRBD2 (6 bases). The CDR3 contains 15 residues. Germline lookup yields CDR1 MNHEY and CDR2 SMNVEV (reference sequence). Trimming took off 0 bases at V and 5 bases at J, with 10 bases between the two ends. Here the CDR3 DNA reads TGTGCCAGCAGTTTATCGGAGCTAGCGACCGGGGAGCTGTTTTTT. Translation: CASSLSELATGELFF.

CDR3 protein: CASSPGTGGDEQYF. Here the CDR3 DNA reads TGTGCCAGCAGCCCCGGGACAGGGGGCGACGAGCAGTACTTC. The J gene is TRBJ2-7, the V gene TRBV7-6; 12 bases map to TRBD1. The V and J ends lost 5 bases and 5 bases, in that order; junction bases with no gene match: 4. Germline assignment: CDR1 SGHVS and CDR2 FNYEAQ. The CDR3 runs 14 residues.

The chain couples TRBV7-9 to TRBJ2-1; a possible D gene is TRBD2 (7 bases). Germline values: CDR1 SEHNR, CDR2 FQNEAQ (reference sequence). The germline V and J ends were trimmed by 5 bases and 6 bases, with 17 bases remaining between them. CDR3 size: 15 residues. CDR3 bases: TGTGCCAGCAGCGGGGGGGGCGGAGGGCTCAATGAGCAGTTCTTC. Its translation is CASSGGGGGLNEQFF.

The genes are TRBV10-2 and TRBJ1-5, with 10 nucleotides matching TRBD1. The germline gives CDR1 WSHSY, CDR2 SAAADI. CDR3 length: 17 residues. V lost 2 bases, J lost 5 bases, and 9 bases stayed unmatched. The CDR3 nucleotides are TGCGCCAGCAGTGAGCCGGCTCATGGGACAGGGGATCAGCCCCAGCATTTT. Amino acids: CASSEPAHGTGDQPQHF.

The V call is TRBV5-1, the J call TRBJ1-1; D perhaps matches TRBD1 (6 bases). This CDR3 comprises 14 residues. The V end was cut by 4 bases, the J end by 1 base, with 11 bases between. CDR1 is SGHRS and CDR2 is YFSETQ in the germline V gene. The CDR3 region has the DNA TGCGCCAGCAGCCGTCAGACAGGGAACACTGAAGCTTTCTTT. As protein: CASSRQTGNTEAFF.

To note about this clone: A read error may produce the germline difference seen at one junction end. Within the sample, other DNA sequences also encode this same CDR3. The genes are TRBV6-5 and TRBJ2-4, with TRBD2 matching 7 bases. Germline CDR1 MNHEY, CDR2 SVGAGI. The CDR3 runs to 12 residues. In nucleotides, the CDR3 is TGCGCCAGCAGTCCGGGGGGAAACATTCAGTACTTC. Translation: CASSPGGNIQYF.

This clone was seen only once. V and J are TRBV5-1 and TRBJ2-1; 7 bases map to TRBD1. Germline lookup yields CDR1 SGHRS and CDR2 YFSETQ. The CDR3 is made up of 15 amino acids. V shed 0 bases and J 6 bases; nucleotides not matched to a gene: 6. CDR3: CASSLEATGVNEQFF. CDR3 nucleotides: TGCGCCAGCAGCTTGGAAGCAACAGGGGTCAATGAGCAGTTCTTC.

This sequence joins TRBV19 and TRBJ1-2, with TRBD1 matching 7 bases. This CDR3 is built from 12 residues. Germline V gene data show CDR1 as LNHDA and CDR2 as SQIVND (reference sequence). The V segment lost 8 bases and the J segment 3 bases; nucleotides outside the gene matches: 3. CDR3 sequence: CASSDRDYGYTF. DNA for the CDR3: TGTGCCAGTTCCGACAGGGACTATGGCTACACCTTC.

CDR3 DNA sequence: TGTGCCAGCAGCTTAGAGGTGAATGAGCAGTTCTTC. Its translation is CASSLEVNEQFF. This rearrangement joins TRBV5-4 to TRBJ2-1, with no clear D. The CDR3 consists of 12 residues. The germline V and J ends were trimmed by 2 bases and 7 bases, with 7 bases remaining between them. The germline V gene has CDR1 SGHNT and CDR2 YYREEE (reference sequence).

This chain uses TRBV6-1 with TRBJ2-1, with 8 bases matching TRBD1. The CDR3 loop spans 15 amino acids. With V trimmed by 5 bases and J by 4 bases, 7 bases remained unmatched. Germline V lookup: CDR1 MNHNS, CDR2 SASEGT. The CDR3 sequence: CASSLQGVGYNEQFF. CDR3 coding DNA: TGTGCCAGCAGTTTACAGGGGGTGGGGTACAATGAGCAGTTCTTC.

V is TRBV27 and J is TRBJ2-1; possibly TRBD1 for D (6 bases). CDR1 and CDR2 from the germline V gene are MNHEY and SMNVEV (reference sequence). V shed 5 bases and J shed 0 bases, with 20 bases lying between them. This CDR3 contains 18 residues. CDR3: CASSPVEGEGASYNEQFF. In nucleotides, the CDR3 is TGTGCCAGCAGTCCCGTCGAGGGGGAAGGTGCCTCCTACAATGAGCAGTTCTTC.

V and J are TRBV7-9 and TRBJ2-1, with 7 bases fitting TRBD2. Germline V gives CDR1 SEHNR, CDR2 FQNEAQ (reference sequence). V lost 4 bases to trimming and J lost 0 bases; unmatched junction nucleotides: 6. The CDR3 is 16 residues long. For the CDR3, the DNA is TGTGCCAGCAGCTCGGTAGCGGGTTACTCCTACAATGAGCAGTTCTTC. It codes for CASSSVAGYSYNEQFF. Combining the CDR3 with reference TRBV7-9 and TRBJ2-1 gives the whole variable domain DTGVSQNPRHKITKRGQNVTFRCDPISEHNRLYWYRQTLGQGPEFLTYFQNEAQLEKSRLLSDRFSAERPKGSFSTLEIQRTEQGDSAMYLCASSSVAGYSYNEQFFGPGTRLTVL.

This clone was seen only a few times. V is TRBV5-4 and J is TRBJ2-7, with 8 bases matching TRBD2. The CDR3 has 14 residues. V shed 4 bases, J shed 2 bases, and the junction held 5 bases outside the gene matches. Per germline, CDR1 SGHNT and CDR2 YYREEE (reference sequence). The CDR3 reads CASSMTSATYEQYF. Here the CDR3 DNA reads TGTGCCAGCAGCATGACTAGCGCTACCTACGAGCAGTACTTC.

This chain connects TRBV7-8 to TRBJ1-5; D is ambiguous. CDR1 and CDR2 from the germline V gene are SGHVS and FQNEAQ. This CDR3 region has 14 residues. V gave up 6 bases and J gave up 0 bases, with 9 bases separating them. The CDR3 DNA follows: TGTGCCAGCAGTAGGGAGGATAGCAATCAGCCCCAGCATTTT. Its protein product is CASSREDSNQPQHF.

The chain has TRBV18 and TRBJ1-5; TRBD1 might be the D (6 bases). Trimming removed 0 bases from V and 6 bases from J, with 15 bases in between. The CDR3 totals 16 residues. The germline V gene encodes CDR1 KGHSH and CDR2 LQKENI. CDR3 region: CASSPPGRGASQPQHF. In nucleotides, the CDR3 is TGTGCCAGCTCACCACCGGGCAGGGGAGCAAGTCAGCCCCAGCATTTT.

The chain employs TRBV7-9 and TRBJ1-1; 8 nucleotides align to TRBD1. Per the germline V gene, CDR1 is SEHNR and CDR2 is FQNEAQ (reference sequence). The V segment lost 1 base and the J segment 4 bases; nucleotides outside the gene matches: 5. This CDR3 is 15 amino acids long. DNA for the CDR3: TGTGCCAGCAGCTTAGAGGGCAGGGGGCTCACTGAAGCTTTCTTT. Translating it yields CASSLEGRGLTEAFF.

The chain couples TRBV30 to TRBJ1-2, with unresolved D. The CDR3 consists of 13 residues. V lost 0 bases, J lost 8 bases, and 13 bases lay in between. CDR1 is GTSNPN and CDR2 is SVGIG in the germline V gene (reference sequence). CDR3 sequence: CAWSVRSSRGYTF. The CDR3 DNA reads as TGTGCCTGGAGTGTACGGTCCTCTCGAGGCTACACCTTC.

The chain combines TRBV13 with TRBJ2-1; no firm D call. Germline V gene lookup returns CDR1 PRHDT and CDR2 FYEKMQ (reference sequence). There are 14 residues in the CDR3. With 3 bases removed from V and 6 bases from J, the gap between germline ends came to 12 bases. In DNA, the CDR3 is TGTGCCAGCAGCTTTGAGGCCGTAAGCAATGAGCAGTTCTTC. Translated, it gives CASSFEAVSNEQFF.